This paragraph reports one T cell receptor beta chain. Germline V gives CDR1 SGHRS, CDR2 YFSETQ. The V end was cut by 4 bases, the J end by 0 bases, with 9 bases between. The CDR3 loop spans 14 amino acids. From the RT-PCR reads, TCRdb called clonotypes with MiXCR, one entry per CDR3 protein. The sample comprises about 700,000 distinct CDR3 sequences, approximately 15% of which are singletons, and 3.6% rests with the top ten. This sequence was found in a female donor in good health, serving as a healthy control. The sequencing sample was made of memory CD4+ T cells from blood. The genes are TRBV5-1 and TRBJ2-3; D not resolved. Written as DNA, the CDR3 is TGCGCCAGCAGCCCAGAGCCTAGCACAGATACGCAGTATTTT. Its protein is CASSPEPSTDTQYF.